This TCR beta chain emerged from a study of shared clonotypes between healthy human individuals. A word on this clone: The target antigen is unknown. The sample has other DNA sequences that encode this CDR3 too.

The authors ran the assay at deep level. This table comes from immunoSEQ multiplex PCR, and its TCRdb copy is limited to in-frame clones, with some not included. Here the sample spans 2 million or so clones, 85% to 95% being singletons. General study results and limits: Generation probability values for non-shared clonotypes were lower than those for clonotypes shared by all four donors. Tissue TCR repertoires likely differ from these blood-only repertoires.

The CDR3 covers 14 residues. Trimming removed 1 base from V and 0 bases from J, with 4 bases in between. Per the germline V gene, CDR1 is SGHAT and CDR2 is FQNNGV. The source material was naive CD4+ T cells sorted from blood. As for subset: CD45RA+ positively selected. The J gene is TRBJ1-3, the V gene TRBV11-2; the D is unclear. This TCR was sampled from a man between 18 and 35 years old in good health. CDR3 DNA: TGTGCCAGCAGCTTAGGAGTCTCTGGAAACACCATATATTTT. This sequence encodes CASSLGVSGNTIYF.